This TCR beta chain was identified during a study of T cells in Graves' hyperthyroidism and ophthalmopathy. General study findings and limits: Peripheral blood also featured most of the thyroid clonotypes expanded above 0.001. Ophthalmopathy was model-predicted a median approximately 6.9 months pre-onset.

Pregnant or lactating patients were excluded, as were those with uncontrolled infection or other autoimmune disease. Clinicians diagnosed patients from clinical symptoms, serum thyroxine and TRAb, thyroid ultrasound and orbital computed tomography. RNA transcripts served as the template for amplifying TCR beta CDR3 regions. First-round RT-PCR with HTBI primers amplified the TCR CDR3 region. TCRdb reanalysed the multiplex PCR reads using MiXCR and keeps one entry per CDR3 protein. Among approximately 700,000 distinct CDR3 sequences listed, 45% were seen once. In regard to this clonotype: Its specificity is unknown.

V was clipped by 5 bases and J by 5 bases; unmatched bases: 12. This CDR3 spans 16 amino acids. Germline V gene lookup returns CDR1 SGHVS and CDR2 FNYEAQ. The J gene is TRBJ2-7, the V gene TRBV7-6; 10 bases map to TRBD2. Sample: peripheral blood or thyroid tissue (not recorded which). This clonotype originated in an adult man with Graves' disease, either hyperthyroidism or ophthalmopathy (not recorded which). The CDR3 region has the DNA TGTGCCAGCAGCCTAGGGGCTAGCGGGGGCGCCGACGAGCAGTACTTC. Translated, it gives CASSLGASGGADEQYF.